The sample holds one count of the clone carrying this T cell receptor beta chain. This specimen belongs to a study of T cells after somatic rescue of genetic block. The V and J ends lost 6 bases and 3 bases, in that order; junction bases with no gene match: 9. This CDR3 contains 14 residues. From germline, CDR1 is GTSNPN and CDR2 SVGIG (reference sequence). The method was immunoSEQ multiplex PCR; TCRdb's version includes in-frame clones alone and lacks a portion of them. The data contain approximately 71,000 clones, less than 95% of them singletons. The sequenced sample was peripheral blood mononuclear cells (PBMCs). This TCR was recovered from a man aged 35 to 55. V usage is TRBV30 and J usage is TRBJ2-3; the match to TRBD1 covers 7 bases. CDR3 DNA sequence: TGTGCCTGCGCAGGGGGATGGCTAACAGATACGCAGTATTTT. Translation gives CACAGGWLTDTQYF.